Listed below are T cell receptor beta chains from one sample, sequenced in a study of long-term antiretroviral therapy in people with HIV. Using immunoSEQ multiplex PCR, the repertoire was profiled, and TCRdb retains in-frame clones only, with some absent. The sample yields around 30,000 clones, roughly nine tenths seen once. The specimen comprised unsorted PBMCs, sampled 1.1 years after starting antiretroviral therapy. The source is a man between 18 and 35 years old with HIV. Both conserved end residues are part of each CDR3. Each record gives: CDR3 DNA, CDR3 protein, V gene, CDR3 length, clone size, D gene, J gene. The D gene is left open where the match is weak. Size values are once, few and many counts, or a class for expanded clones, and some rows have none.

DNA: TGTGCCAGCGCAGGGGGCATCGACTATGGCTACACCTTC
CDR3: CASAGGIDYGYTF
V: TRBV6-1
length: 13
size: .
D: TRBD1
J: TRBJ1-2

DNA: TGTGCCAGCAGCTTAGGAGGGTTACTGAAGGGACCACAAAACATTCAGTACTTC
CDR3: CASSLGGLLKGPQNIQYF
V: TRBV7-9
length: 18
size: once
D: .
J: TRBJ2-4

DNA: TGCGCCAGCAGCTTGGGGACTAGCGGGAGGTACGAGCAGTACTTC
CDR3: CASSLGTSGRYEQYF
V: TRBV5-1
length: 15
size: .
D: TRBD2
J: TRBJ2-7

DNA: TGTGCCAGCAGTTCCCTGGACAGGGACACAGATACGCAGTATTTT
CDR3: CASSSLDRDTDTQYF
V: TRBV28
length: 15
size: .
D: TRBD1
J: TRBJ2-3

DNA: TGCGCCAGCAGCTTGGCCGAGGGTCGAGCGGGGGTCAAAGATACGCAGTATTTT
CDR3: CASSLAEGRAGVKDTQYF
V: TRBV5-1
length: 18
size: .
D: TRBD2
J: TRBJ2-3

DNA: TGTGCCAGCAGCTTAGTCGTGACAGGGGCTGAAAAACTGTTTTTT
CDR3: CASSLVVTGAEKLFF
V: TRBV7-6
length: 15
size: .
D: TRBD1
J: TRBJ1-4

DNA: TGTGCCAGCAGCACCCTGAGGGGGGAACAGCGAAACACCATATATTTT
CDR3: CASSTLRGEQRNTIYF
V: TRBV11-2
length: 16
size: .
D: .
J: TRBJ1-3

DNA: TGTGCCAGCAGCCTTTATGAGGGAAACACCATATATTTT
CDR3: CASSLYEGNTIYF
V: TRBV7-3
length: 13
size: .
D: .
J: TRBJ1-3

DNA: TGTGCCAGCAGCTGGGGCCCCTCCTACGAGCAGTACTTC
CDR3: CASSWGPSYEQYF
V: TRBV7-3
length: 13
size: .
D: .
J: TRBJ2-7

DNA: TGTGCCAGCAGTCCCTCAGCTAACTATGGCTACACCTTC
CDR3: CASSPSANYGYTF
V: TRBV6-5
length: 13
size: .
D: .
J: TRBJ1-2

DNA: TGCGCCAGCAGCTTGACACAATACTTAGGGTTTTCGGGAAATGAGCAGTTCTTC
CDR3: CASSLTQYLGFSGNEQFF
V: TRBV5-1
length: 18
size: .
D: .
J: TRBJ2-1

DNA: TGTGCCAGCAGCTTAGGTAACACAGATACGCAGTATTTT
CDR3: CASSLGNTDTQYF
V: TRBV11-2
length: 13
size: .
D: .
J: TRBJ2-3

DNA: TGTGCCAGCAGTGAAGCGCAAGACCCTCCCGAGCAGTACTTC
CDR3: CASSEAQDPPEQYF
V: TRBV6-1
length: 14
size: .
D: .
J: TRBJ2-7

DNA: TGTGCCAGCAGAACGGACACGGCCTACGAGCAGTACTTC
CDR3: CASRTDTAYEQYF
V: TRBV27
length: 13
size: .
D: .
J: TRBJ2-7

DNA: TGTGCCAGCAGCGCCCAACACGGCTCTGGAAACACCATATATTTT
CDR3: CASSAQHGSGNTIYF
V: TRBV9
length: 15
size: .
D: .
J: TRBJ1-3

DNA: TGTGCCGGCGGACTCAATCCCTACGAGCAGTACTTC
CDR3: CAGGLNPYEQYF
V: TRBV6-5
length: 12
size: .
D: .
J: TRBJ2-7

DNA: TGTGCCAGCAGACTAAACTCTGGGGCCAACGTCCTGACTTTC
CDR3: CASRLNSGANVLTF
V: TRBV6-1
length: 14
size: .
D: .
J: TRBJ2-6

DNA: TGTGCCTGGAGTGTGAGTGGGCCAAATGAGCAGTTCTTC
CDR3: CAWSVSGPNEQFF
V: TRBV30
length: 13
size: .
D: .
J: TRBJ2-1

DNA: TGTGCCAGCAGTTATGCCGCCAGTGGGTCCTACGAGCAGTACTTC
CDR3: CASSYAASGSYEQYF
V: TRBV6-5
length: 15
size: .
D: .
J: TRBJ2-7

DNA: TGTGCCAGCAGCACCGGGACGGACACCGGGGAGCTGTTTTTT
CDR3: CASSTGTDTGELFF
V: TRBV6-1
length: 14
size: .
D: .
J: TRBJ2-2